The 17 T cell receptor beta chains reported below all come from one sample, sequenced in a study of tumor and adjacent non-tumor tissue in lung cancer (dated by TCRdb to the late 2010s). Library prep was done by multiplex PCR. Sequencing relied on an Illumina HiSeq 2500. Following protocols modified from ARM-PCR, the researchers constructed TCRbeta libraries through three rounds of nested PCR with primers (Table S4). TCRdb's own reprocessing of the public reads used fastp at Q25 and MiXCR and kept productive beta chains. A single entry per CDR3 protein holds the most common genes and DNA from its merged rows. This sample comprises around 80,000 distinct CDR3 sequences, approximately 81% of them detected only once. The ten largest clones add up to 50% to 65% of the sample. Bulk unsorted tissue served as the source for RNA extraction, and RNA quality was assessed using a NanoDrop ND-1000 and an Agilent 2100. For the normal lung samples, distant non-tumor tissue was collected more than 3 cm away from the tumor edge.

Sequenced input: distant non-tumor lung tissue. These receptor sequences come from a man aged 60 to 75 with non-small cell lung cancer.

As for this clonotype: Relative to the germline gene, one junction end is altered; a read error may explain this. The V gene is TRBV20-1, the J gene TRBJ2-3; 7 nucleotides align to TRBD2. The CDR3 is made up of 13 amino acids. Germline V gene lookup returns CDR1 DFQATT and CDR2 SNEGSKA (reference sequence). The CDR3 bases are TGCAATGCTAGGAAGGGAGGGACAGATACGCAGTATTTT. This gives the protein CNARKGGTDTQYF.

Turning to this clonotype: Here the CDR3 omits its conserved ending phenylalanine or tryptophan, so a read error is the likely source. No DNA is shown, since the ends of the CDR3 on it are uncertain; the CDR3 is the one TCRdb lists. The chain uses TRBV11-2 and TRBJ2-5. Germline V gene data show CDR1 as SGHAT and CDR2 as FQNNGV. The CDR3 length is 16 residues, termini included. The CDR3 is CASSSTMGWPKETRYL.

In the case of this clonotype: Mismatch with germline at one junction end may stem from a read error. The V gene is TRBV28, the J gene TRBJ2-7; 10 bases line up with TRBD1. The CDR3 has 13 amino acids. CDR1 is MDHEN and CDR2 is SYDVKM in the germline V gene. This CDR3 is CTSSPGTGVEQYF. As DNA, the CDR3 is TGTACCAGCAGTCCCGGGACAGGGGTCGAGCAGTACTTC.

CDR3 nucleotides: TGTGCCAGCAGAATCCCAGACTGCCAGGAGACCCAGTACTTC. Translating it yields CASRIPDCQETQYF. The chain uses TRBV12-3 or TRBV12-4 and TRBJ2-5; no clear D. This CDR3 spans 14 amino acids. V lost 6 bases to trimming and J lost 5 bases, with 16 bases between them.

This clonotype was observed a single time. Without the conserved terminal phenylalanine or tryptophan, this CDR3 likely stems from a read error. The rearrangement uses TRBV12-3 or TRBV12-4 and TRBJ1-1, with D perhaps matching TRBD1 (5 bases). CDR3 length: 15 residues. In DNA form, the CDR3 reads TGTGCCAGCAGTTTCTCAGGGATACTGAACACTGGAGCTTTCATT. Its protein product is CASSFSGILNTGAFI.

A word on this clonotype: The conserved phenylalanine or tryptophan is not found at the CDR3 terminus, so this likely reflects a read error. The CDR3 DNA reads as TGTGCCAGTAGTCCTCAGGGGGGAAGCAATCAGCCCCAGCATCTT. This codes for CASSPQGGSNQPQHL. The J gene is TRBJ1-5, the V gene TRBV12-3 or TRBV12-4, with TRBD1 matching over 7 bases. The trim removed 9 bases at V and 1 base at J, leaving 9 bases unmatched. The CDR3 consists of 15 residues.

As concerns this clonotype: An end of the junction does not agree with germline; a read error may underlie this. The chain joins TRBV11-2 to TRBJ2-1; 7 nucleotides align to TRBD2. The CDR3 totals 15 residues. Germline V CDR1 and CDR2: SGHAT, FQNNGV. CDR3 amino acids: CPSSPGTTLRNEQFF. The CDR3 DNA sequence: TGTCCCAGCAGCCCCGGGACTACTCTAAGGAATGAGCAGTTCTTC.

For this clonotype: This may come from a read error, since a much larger clone is one base off. The chain is built from TRBV28 and TRBJ2-3; D perhaps matches TRBD2 (6 bases). With 6 bases removed from V and 2 bases from J, the gap between germline ends came to 15 bases. Germline V gene sequence: CDR1 MDHEN, CDR2 SYDVKM. CDR3 length equals 15 residues. CDR3 sequence (DNA): TGTGCCAGCAGGGAGGGGAGCACAATCACAGATACGCAGTATTTT. Its translation is CASREGSTITDTQYF. Based on the CDR3 plus reference TRBV28 and TRBJ2-3, the full variable domain is DVKVTQSSRYLVKRTGEKVFLECVQDMDHENMFWYRQDPGLGLRLIYFSYDVKMKEKGDIPEGYSVSREKKERFSLILESASTNQTSMYLCASREGSTITDTQYFGPGTRLTVL.

This clonotype was detected many times. The rearrangement joins TRBV11-2 to TRBJ2-3, with 10 bases identical to TRBD2. Germline V gives CDR1 SGHAT, CDR2 FQNNGV. The trim removed 6 bases at V and 5 bases at J, leaving 8 bases unmatched. This CDR3 spans 15 amino acids. This CDR3 reads CASSSASGRRDTQYF. CDR3 DNA sequence: TGTGCCAGCAGTTCCGCTAGCGGGAGACGAGATACGCAGTATTTT.

At least ten counts were recorded for this clonotype. The CDR3 sequence is CSALTGKNTEAFF. The DNA of the CDR3 is TGCAGTGCTCTAACAGGGAAGAACACTGAAGCTTTCTTT. The rearrangement uses TRBV20-1 and TRBJ1-1; a possible D gene is TRBD1 (6 bases). With 5 bases removed from V and 1 base from J, the gap between germline ends came to 11 bases. This CDR3 has 13 residues. The germline V gene has CDR1 DFQATT and CDR2 SNEGSKA (reference sequence).

About this clonotype itself: An end of the junction differs from the germline gene, which may be a read error. This chain uses TRBV11-3 with TRBJ2-1; 8 bases are shared with TRBD2. The J call is uncertain, as TRBJ2-7 better fits the DNA end. Germline V lookup: CDR1 SGHNT, CDR2 YENEEA. The CDR3 spans 13 residues. CDR3 nucleotide sequence: TGTGCCATCAGCTTCGGGAGGGCCAGTGAGCAGTACTTC. It yields the protein CAISFGRASEQYF.

About this clonotype itself: An end of the junction does not agree with germline; a read error may underlie this. The V and J genes are TRBV11-2 and TRBJ2-1, with unresolved D. This CDR3 has 15 amino acids. Germline V CDR1 and CDR2: SGHAT, FQNNGV. The CDR3 here is CVSSLDPWSVYEQFF. CDR3 sequence (DNA): TGTGTCAGCAGCTTAGATCCATGGTCGGTATATGAGCAGTTCTTC.

A remark on this clonotype: Without the conserved terminal phenylalanine or tryptophan, this CDR3 likely stems from a read error. The rearrangement joins TRBV4-1 to TRBJ1-1; 9 nucleotides line up with TRBD1. The CDR3 extends over 16 amino acids. CDR1 MGHRA and CDR2 YSYEKL come from the germline V gene. The junction had 8 bases not matched to a gene; V was cut back by 2 bases and J by 4 bases. CDR3 loop: CASSQRTGERSTEAFL. The DNA of the CDR3 is TGCGCCAGCAGCCAACGGACAGGGGAGAGAAGCACTGAAGCTTTCTTA.

Regarding this clonotype: The junction shows a germline mismatch at one end, possibly a read error. The chain recombines TRBV11-1 with TRBJ1-4; D ambiguous. This CDR3 has 17 residues. Germline V gene sequence: CDR1 SGHAT, CDR2 FQDESV (reference sequence). The chain's CDR3 is CARSLVPQRSSNEKLFF. As DNA, the CDR3 is TGTGCCAGGAGCTTAGTCCCGCAGCGTAGTTCTAACGAAAAACTGTTTTTT. Using reference TRBV11-1 and TRBJ1-4 for the parts outside the CDR3, the full variable domain is EAEVAQSPRYKITEKSQAVAFWCDPISGHATLYWYRQILGQGPELLVQFQDESVVDDSQLPKDRFSAERLKGVDSTLKIQPAELGDSAMYLCARSLVPQRSSNEKLFFGSGTQLSVL.

The chain uses TRBV12-1 and TRBJ2-1; the DNA was not compared with TRBD2, the D call given in the table. TRBV12-1 is deemed a pseudogene. The CDR3 runs 15 residues. In DNA form, the CDR3 reads TGTGCCAACAGCTTTATGGCGGGAGTTGCTGATGAGCAGTTCTTC. It specifies CANSFMAGVADEQFF.

Note on this clonotype: An end of the junction differs from the germline gene, which may be a read error. This chain joins TRBV6-5 and TRBJ1-6; D possibly corresponds to TRBD1 (6 bases). CDR1 is MNHEY and CDR2 is SVGAGI in the germline V gene. This CDR3 is 18 amino acids long. CDR3 in amino acids: CASSYGSTGCAPNSLLHF. CDR3 bases: TGTGCTAGCAGTTACGGTAGCACAGGGTGCGCCCCAAACTCACTCCTCCACTTT.

As for this clonotype: A junction boundary mismatches the germline segment, possibly from a read error. The rearrangement joins TRBV6-1 to TRBJ1-1; 8 nucleotides agree with TRBD1. From germline, CDR1 is MNHNS and CDR2 SASEGT. CDR3 length equals 14 residues. The CDR3 is CDSSEDRGDNEAFF. As DNA, the CDR3 is TGTGACAGCAGCGAAGACAGGGGCGACAATGAAGCTTTCTTT.